This TCR beta chain emerged from a study of cytomegalovirus exposure and HLA in healthy donors (dated by TCRdb to 2016 to 2017). A note on the overall study: In an earlier analysis of about 560 of the donors, under 300 Gb of sequence data and 120 million or so unique TCR beta sequences from about 180 million T cells were reported. An early release that covered several hundred HLA-typed donors contained 250 to 350 gigabases of sequencing data and around 85 million unique TCR sequences. Of the roughly 420 genotyped donors, 65% to 90% were placed in the genetic ancestry cluster associated with self-reported Caucasian donors. The study aimed to test whether signatures of past pathogen exposure could be identified by cataloging public T cell receptors. Using immunosequencing, the study profiled T cell repertoires from around 680 subjects and related those repertoires to cytomegalovirus serostatus. A separate validation cohort of more than 100 different subjects was used in addition to the roughly 670-subject first cohort. To predict cytomegalovirus infection status, the study combined high-throughput TCR immunosequencing, statistical association of individual TCRs with disease status, and machine learning. To study patterns of TCR occurrence, a later analysis re-analyzed previously published TCR beta repertoires from more than 550 donors and added high-resolution HLA genotyping. Rather than using new phenotypic data, the later analysis identified candidate immune exposures from TCR beta sequences and from how often those sequences occurred across donors. An earlier analysis of a few hundred of the donors applied high-throughput TCR beta sequencing to assess whether each TCR beta V gene segment acted as functional or pseudogenic. Donor age, sex, ethnicity and CMV serostatus were collected together with the repertoire data. In a later genetic analysis, genome-wide SNP genotypes for about 55% of the roughly 700 donors were used, and that subset was treated as a discovery cohort. Every discovery cohort repertoire had been produced on one sequencing platform. Both class I and class II loci were covered by HLA typing, at four-digit resolution. The number of donors typed differed by locus, with roughly 620-630 for A, B, C, DRB1 and DQB1, more than 500 for DQA1, 600 to 610 for DPA1, and 450 to 480 for DPB1. Roughly 5 DR-DQ haplotypes were handled as single units for association and clustering, since linkage in the cohort was strong. On average, 235,054 unique TCR beta nucleotide sequences were sequenced per donor among several hundred genotyped donors of the cohort, with 15% to 20% of those sequences being non-productive. Overall study results and their limits: Because some donors lacked HLA typing at each locus, the association tests relied only on the typed subset. Some IMGT-functional V segments, including TRBV6-2 and TRBV6-3, could not be told apart with the 87-base-pair reads, so those segments were excluded. The authors suggested that the approach could potentially be generalized to other disease states and immunological phenotypes. In an earlier analysis of 587 of the donors, most TCR beta V segments appeared in productive rearrangements about 87% or about 30% of the time, broadly matching IMGT annotations. According to a later analysis, most CMV-associated TCR beta chains appeared to be HLA-restricted, and the HLA associations seemed to be driven largely by CMV exposure. The sequencing pipeline was judged likely to have produced a cluster of highly shared sequence variants as a technical artifact. Roughly uniform sequencing depth across donors was assumed in presence/absence analyses, although this assumption may not hold. The study gave a list of some 150 TCR beta chains associated with cytomegalovirus. Linkage disequilibrium might explain the correlated functional status among segregating V segments, but an unknown experimental factor could not be ruled out. V-gene and J-gene trimming of TCR beta chains was associated with a missense DCLRE1C variant in a later genetic analysis, and the association was replicated in an independent cohort. Because counts were too low, about 15 rarely observed V segments, including chromosome 9 orphons, were left out of the earlier analysis of 587 of the donors. When HLA alleles, especially DR and DQ, strongly co-occurred, attributing TCR associations to individual alleles was difficult. In a later genetic analysis, fewer N-insertions in productive TCRs were reported among donors in an Asian-associated ancestry cluster than the roughly 670-donor mean. The cohort was sequenced for TCR beta chains only, and without alpha or paired-chain data the features that could be detected were limited. A further reported finding was that TCR beta sequences accurately predicted the HLA-A and HLA-B alleles for most subjects in the first cohort. A few of the identified cytomegalovirus-associated TCR beta chains were confirmed in vitro to be specific for cytomegalovirus antigens. Compared with equally common non-associated chains, HLA-associated TCR beta chains in a later analysis were more clonally expanded and had lower generation probabilities. In both the original and validation cohorts, the classifier was reported to diagnose cytomegalovirus status with high specificity and sensitivity. A later analysis found that TCR association rates varied across HLA loci, with DRB1 alleles showing the most associated TCRs and HLA-C alleles the fewest. Most TCR sequences were observed very rarely across donors, whereas some public TCRs were present in many individuals. According to a later analysis, parvovirus B19, influenza, CMV and Epstein-Barr virus appeared linked to several top co-occurrence clusters. The only immune exposure information available for the cohort was CMV serostatus. In a later analysis, 16,951 TCR beta sequences were associated with specific HLA alleles at a false discovery rate of 0.05.

For this clone: Its specific antigen is unknown. Base qualities are missing; no much larger clone stands one base away.

In total, 500 to 700 healthy bone marrow donors made up the cohort. Cohort members were all nominally healthy when sampled, although unrecorded immune exposures were likely present. The donor was CMV seronegative and was included in the group of around 320 seronegative cohort members. A peripheral blood sample was collected from each donor, and TCR beta sequencing was performed on peripheral blood mononuclear cells. The Qiagen DNeasy Blood Extraction Kit was used to extract genomic DNA from the blood cell samples. The library was produced with the immunoSEQ multiplex PCR assay. For the multiplex PCR, a mixture combining 60 forward primers for TCR Vbeta segments and 13 reverse primers for TCR Jbeta segments was used. The CDR3 region of rearranged TCR beta genes was amplified from genomic DNA with a multiplex PCR assay. Amplified TCR beta libraries were sequenced as 87-base-pair reads on the Illumina HiSeq System. As for the original processing: A later analysis tallied around 80 million unique TCR beta chains across the 666 repertoires, and around 12 million of those chains were shared by two or more donors. Raw reads were error-corrected and collapsed into unique sequences with a nearest-neighbor algorithm that merged closely related sequences to remove PCR and sequencing errors. To assign V, D and J gene segments, CDR3 sequences were aligned to IMGT reference sequences. For a sequence to be retained, at least a six-nucleotide match to both a V gene segment and a J gene segment was required. Rearrangements were called productive when the CDR3 lacked stop codons and stayed in frame with V and J; all others were non-productive. Following IMGT convention, CDR3 was defined as the stretch from the second conserved V-encoded cysteine up to the conserved J-encoded phenylalanine. In an earlier analysis of roughly 580 of the donors, sequences lacking an unambiguous match to a single V gene segment were excluded. An earlier analysis of fewer than 750 of the donors classified V segments as functional when productive rearrangements were above 56.7% and as segregating when the standard deviation between donors was above 5%. A statistical classification framework was developed to diagnose cytomegalovirus status using the catalog of TCR beta chain sequences. In a later analysis, TCR nucleotide sequences were compared against IMGT/GENE-DB human TR gene sequences so that V and J genes could be assigned. The TCRdist pipeline was used in a later analysis to assign CDR3 sequences and most-parsimonious VDJ recombination scenarios. In a later analysis, every TCR beta chain was defined by the combination of its CDR3 amino acid sequence and its V-gene family, and reads without a unique V-gene family were dropped. In a later analysis, 450 to 600 highly shared, low-generation-probability nucleotide sequences were removed to address suspected cross-contamination and a sequencing artifact. For each public chain, a later analysis derived a clonal expansion index from normalized ranks of inferred template counts within each repertoire. In a later analysis, generation probabilities were computed using a VDJ recombination model fitted to out-of-frame rearrangements, and the results were checked against IGoR. In a later analysis, TCR-TCR, TCR-HLA and TCR-CMV co-occurrence was scored with hypergeometric tests, and a repertoire-size bias correction was applied to TCR pairs. A later analysis estimated false discovery rates by permuting HLA or CMV assignments 20 times. In a later analysis, co-occurring TCRs were grouped using DBSCAN, with TCRdist sequence similarity added in when clustering inside HLA-allele-positive subsets. Co-occurrence clustering excluded repertoires with fewer than 30,000 or more than 120,000 public chains, plus five with anomalous nucleotide sharing. Imported from immuneACCESS, the table was reduced by TCRdb to in-frame sequences with V and J called. These copies leave out some clones; in studies compared against another copy, an unresolved V gene accounts for under half, and the cause of the remainder is not known. The V and J calls and clone size were taken over from that table, and D and trimming were inferred from the DNA. This sample holds roughly 130,000 clones; roughly three quarters were observed only once. The ten largest account for about 3% of the sample.

A distance of 7 bases separates the germline ends of V and J, which lose 3 bases and 2 bases respectively. The cysteine opens and the phenylalanine closes a CDR3 of 12 amino acids. Kept here is only the CDR3 DNA, which spans 36 bases and is read in frame from base 1. The germline V gene (reference sequence) yields GTSNPN for CDR1 and SVGIG for CDR2. The source is a female donor in good health and CMV-seronegative. Sequenced input: PBMCs. The chain is assembled from TRBV30 and TRBJ1-1; the D gene identity is not certain. CDR3 loop: CAWRRGNTEAFF. The bases read TGTGCCTGGAGACGGGGTAACACTGAAGCTTTCTTT.